The 4 T cell receptor beta chains reported below all come from one sample, sequenced in a study of blood T cell repertoires in COVID-19. Here immunoSEQ multiplex PCR was the method, and the copy in TCRdb shows in-frame clones only, minus some. The data contain fewer than 350,000 clones, roughly 85% of them seen just once; the ten biggest clones take up under 2%. The sample consisted of PBMCs or T cells enriched from blood (not recorded which). These receptors all stem from a woman in her twenties or thirties who had been exposed to COVID-19.

The chain links TRBV19 to TRBJ1-2; no definite D call. V dropped 7 bases and J dropped 0 bases, with 3 bases sitting between them. From germline, CDR1 is LNHDA and CDR2 SQIVND (reference sequence). The CDR3 spans 11 residues. The CDR3 coding sequence is TGTGCCAGTACCGCTAACTATGGCTACACCTTC. Its protein is CASTANYGYTF.

This chain joins TRBV10-3 and TRBJ2-5; 10 nucleotides align to TRBD2. The V segment lost 6 bases and the J segment 5 bases; nucleotides outside the gene matches: 6. Germline CDR1 and CDR2: ENHRY and SYGVKD. The CDR3 contains 14 residues. The CDR3 loop is CAISETTSGETQYF. DNA for the CDR3: TGTGCCATCAGCGAGACGACTAGCGGGGAGACCCAGTACTTC.

The J gene is TRBJ2-1, the V gene TRBV28; 7 nucleotides align to TRBD1. This CDR3 is 13 amino acids long. Germline V gene lookup returns CDR1 MDHEN and CDR2 SYDVKM. Unmatched junction bases numbered 4, after V lost 5 bases and J lost 6 bases. The CDR3 DNA reads TGTGCCAGCAGTCCACAGGGGTTCAATGAGCAGTTCTTC. Its translation: CASSPQGFNEQFF.

V is TRBV11-2 and J is TRBJ1-1; 7 positions agree with TRBD1. The CDR3 sequence is 13 residues long. The V segment lost 5 bases and the J segment 2 bases; nucleotides outside the gene matches: 2. Per germline, CDR1 SGHAT and CDR2 FQNNGV. The CDR3 loop reads CASSGTVNTEAFF. In DNA, the CDR3 is TGTGCCAGCAGCGGGACAGTAAACACTGAAGCTTTCTTT. Combining the CDR3 with reference TRBV11-2 and TRBJ1-1 gives the whole variable domain EAGVAQSPRYKIIEKRQSVAFWCNPISGHATLYWYQQILGQGPKLLIQFQNNGVVDDSQLPKDRFSAERLKGVDSTLKIQPAKLEDSAVYLCASSGTVNTEAFFGQGTRLTVV.